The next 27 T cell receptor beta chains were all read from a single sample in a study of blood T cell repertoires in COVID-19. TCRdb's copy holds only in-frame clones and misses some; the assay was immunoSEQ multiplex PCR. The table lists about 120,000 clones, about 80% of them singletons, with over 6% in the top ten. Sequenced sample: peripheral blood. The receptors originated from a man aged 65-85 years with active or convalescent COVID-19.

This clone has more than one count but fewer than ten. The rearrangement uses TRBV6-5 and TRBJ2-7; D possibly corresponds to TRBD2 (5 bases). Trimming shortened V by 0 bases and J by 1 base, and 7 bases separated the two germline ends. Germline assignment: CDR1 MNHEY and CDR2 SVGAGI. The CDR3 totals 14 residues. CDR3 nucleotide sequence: TGTGCCAGCAGTTACTCTGAGCGGTCCTACGAGCAGTACTTC. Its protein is CASSYSERSYEQYF.

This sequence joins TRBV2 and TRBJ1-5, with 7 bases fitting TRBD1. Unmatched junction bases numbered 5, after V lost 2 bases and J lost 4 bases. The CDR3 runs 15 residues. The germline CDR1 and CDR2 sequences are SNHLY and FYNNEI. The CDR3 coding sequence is TGTGCCAGCAGTGAACGAGGGGGCCGGAATCAGCCCCAGCATTTT. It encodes CASSERGGRNQPQHF.

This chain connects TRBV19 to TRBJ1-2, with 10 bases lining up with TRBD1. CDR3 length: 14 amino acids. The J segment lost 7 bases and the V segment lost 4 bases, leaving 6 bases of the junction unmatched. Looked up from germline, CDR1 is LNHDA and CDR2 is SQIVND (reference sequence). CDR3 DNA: TGTGCCAGTAGTAGGGGACAGGGGATTCGTGGCTACACCTTC. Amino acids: CASSRGQGIRGYTF.

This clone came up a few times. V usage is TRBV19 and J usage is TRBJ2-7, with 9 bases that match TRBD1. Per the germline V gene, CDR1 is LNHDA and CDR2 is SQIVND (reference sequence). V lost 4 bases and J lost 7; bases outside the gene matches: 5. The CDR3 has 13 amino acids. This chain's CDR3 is CASSTDRGKEQYF. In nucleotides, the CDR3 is TGTGCCAGTAGTACCGACAGGGGGAAAGAGCAGTACTTC.

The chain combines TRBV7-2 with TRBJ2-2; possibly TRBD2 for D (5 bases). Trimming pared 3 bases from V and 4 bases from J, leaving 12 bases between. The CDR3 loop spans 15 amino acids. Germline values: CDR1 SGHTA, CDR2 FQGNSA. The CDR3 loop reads CASSFTRKGTGELFF. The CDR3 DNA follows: TGTGCCAGCAGCTTTACTAGGAAAGGCACCGGGGAGCTGTTTTTT.

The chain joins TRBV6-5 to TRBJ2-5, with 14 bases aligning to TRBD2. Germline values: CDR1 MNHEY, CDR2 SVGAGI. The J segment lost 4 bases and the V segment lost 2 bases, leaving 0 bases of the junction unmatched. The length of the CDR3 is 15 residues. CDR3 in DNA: TGTGCCAGCAGTTACGGACTAGCGGGGGGAGAGACCCAGTACTTC. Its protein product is CASSYGLAGGETQYF.

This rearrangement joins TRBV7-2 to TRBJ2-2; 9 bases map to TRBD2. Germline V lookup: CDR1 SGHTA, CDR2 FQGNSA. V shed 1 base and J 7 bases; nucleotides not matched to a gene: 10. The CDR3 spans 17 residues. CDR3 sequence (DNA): TGTGCCAGCAGCTTAGAGTGGGGACTAGCATCGGGCGGGGAGCTGTTTTTT. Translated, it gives CASSLEWGLASGGELFF.

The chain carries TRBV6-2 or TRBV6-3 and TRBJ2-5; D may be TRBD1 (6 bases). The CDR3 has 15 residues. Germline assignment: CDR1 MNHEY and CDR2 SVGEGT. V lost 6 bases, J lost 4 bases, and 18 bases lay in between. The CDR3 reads CASSEQGTRGETQYF. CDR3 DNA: TGTGCCAGCAGCGAGCAGGGGACACGAGGAGAGACCCAGTACTTC.

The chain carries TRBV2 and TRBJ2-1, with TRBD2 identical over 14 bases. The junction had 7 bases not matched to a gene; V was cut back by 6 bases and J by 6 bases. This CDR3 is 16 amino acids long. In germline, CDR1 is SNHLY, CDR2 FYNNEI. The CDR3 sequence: CASRRLAGGPRNEQFF. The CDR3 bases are TGTGCCAGCAGAAGACTAGCGGGGGGGCCCCGCAATGAGCAGTTCTTC.

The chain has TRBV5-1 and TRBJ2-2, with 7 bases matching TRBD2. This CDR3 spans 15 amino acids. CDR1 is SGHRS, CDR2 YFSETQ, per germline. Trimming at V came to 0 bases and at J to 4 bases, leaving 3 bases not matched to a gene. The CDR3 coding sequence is TGCGCCAGCAGCTTGGGGCTAGCGGCCACCGGGGAGCTGTTTTTT. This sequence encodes CASSLGLAATGELFF.

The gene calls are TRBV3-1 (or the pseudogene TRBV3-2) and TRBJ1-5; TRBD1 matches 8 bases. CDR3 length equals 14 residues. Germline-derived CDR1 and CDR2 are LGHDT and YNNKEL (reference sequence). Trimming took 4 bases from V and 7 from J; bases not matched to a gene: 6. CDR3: CASSPAAGGQPQHF. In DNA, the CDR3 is TGTGCCAGCAGCCCAGCAGCAGGGGGCCAGCCCCAGCATTTT.

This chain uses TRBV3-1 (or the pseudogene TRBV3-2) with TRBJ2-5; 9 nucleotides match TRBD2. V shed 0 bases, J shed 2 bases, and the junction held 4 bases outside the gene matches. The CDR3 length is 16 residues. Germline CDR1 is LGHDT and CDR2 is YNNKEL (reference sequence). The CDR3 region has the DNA TGTGCCAGCAGCCAAGACGTTAGCGGGAGACAAGAGACCCAGTACTTC. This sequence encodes CASSQDVSGRQETQYF.

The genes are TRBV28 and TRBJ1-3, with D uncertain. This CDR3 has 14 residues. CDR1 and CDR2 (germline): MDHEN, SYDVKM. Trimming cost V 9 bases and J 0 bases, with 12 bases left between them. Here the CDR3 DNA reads TGTGCCAGTAGGAGCACCCTCTCTGGAAACACCATATATTTT. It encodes CASRSTLSGNTIYF.

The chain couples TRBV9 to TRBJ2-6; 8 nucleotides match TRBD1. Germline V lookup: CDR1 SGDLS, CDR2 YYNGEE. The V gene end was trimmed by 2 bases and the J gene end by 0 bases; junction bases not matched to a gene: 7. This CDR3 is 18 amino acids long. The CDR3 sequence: CASSVQGQAISGANVLTF. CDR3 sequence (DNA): TGTGCCAGCAGCGTCCAGGGACAGGCAATCTCTGGGGCCAACGTCCTGACTTTC.

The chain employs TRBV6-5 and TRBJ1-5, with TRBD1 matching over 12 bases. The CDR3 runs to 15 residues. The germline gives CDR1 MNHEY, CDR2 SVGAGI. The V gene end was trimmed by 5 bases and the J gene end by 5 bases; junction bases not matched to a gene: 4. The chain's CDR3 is CASSRGTGGDQPQHF. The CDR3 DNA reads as TGTGCCAGCAGTAGAGGGACAGGGGGCGATCAGCCCCAGCATTTT.

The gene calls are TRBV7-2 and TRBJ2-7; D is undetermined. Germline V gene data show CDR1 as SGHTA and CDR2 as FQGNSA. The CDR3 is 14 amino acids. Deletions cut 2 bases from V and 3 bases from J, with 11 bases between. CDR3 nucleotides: TGTGCCAGCAGCTTAATGAGACACCACTACGAGCAGTACTTC. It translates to CASSLMRHHYEQYF.

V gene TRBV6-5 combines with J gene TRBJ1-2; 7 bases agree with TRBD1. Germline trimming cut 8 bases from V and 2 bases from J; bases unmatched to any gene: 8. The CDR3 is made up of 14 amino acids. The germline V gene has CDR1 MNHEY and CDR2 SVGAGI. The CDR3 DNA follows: TGTGCCAGCGGGTGGGACAGAAAGAACTATGGCTACACCTTC. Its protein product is CASGWDRKNYGYTF.

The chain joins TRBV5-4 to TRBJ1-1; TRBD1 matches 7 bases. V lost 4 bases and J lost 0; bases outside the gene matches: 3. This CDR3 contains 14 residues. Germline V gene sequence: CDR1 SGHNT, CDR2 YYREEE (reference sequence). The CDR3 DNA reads TGTGCCAGCAGCCAACAGGGGATGAACACTGAAGCTTTCTTT. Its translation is CASSQQGMNTEAFF. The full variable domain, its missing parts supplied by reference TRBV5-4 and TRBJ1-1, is ETGVTQSPTHLIKTRGQQVTLRCSSQSGHNTVSWYQQALGQGPQFIFQYYREEENGRGNFPPRFSGLQFPNYSSELNVNALELDDSALYLCASSQQGMNTEAFFGQGTRLTVV.

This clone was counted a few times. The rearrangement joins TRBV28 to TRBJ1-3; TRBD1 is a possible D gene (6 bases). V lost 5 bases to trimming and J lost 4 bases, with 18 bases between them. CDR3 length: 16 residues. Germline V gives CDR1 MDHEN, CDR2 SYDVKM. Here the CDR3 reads CASSPPGTPRGNTIYF. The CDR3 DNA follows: TGTGCCAGCAGTCCCCCCGGGACACCGAGGGGAAACACCATATATTTT.

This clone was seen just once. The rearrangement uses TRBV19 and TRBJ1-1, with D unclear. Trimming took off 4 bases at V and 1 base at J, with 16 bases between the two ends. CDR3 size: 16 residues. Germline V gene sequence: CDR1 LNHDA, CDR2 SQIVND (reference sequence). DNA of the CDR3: TGTGCCAGTAGTACCTTCTCTACTGAACCGAACACTGAAGCTTTCTTT. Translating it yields CASSTFSTEPNTEAFF. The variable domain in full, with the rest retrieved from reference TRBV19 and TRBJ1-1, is DGGITQSPKYLFRKEGQNVTLSCEQNLNHDAMYWYRQDPGQGLRLIYYSQIVNDFQKGDIAEGYSVSREKKESFPLTVTSAQKNPTAFYLCASSTFSTEPNTEAFFGQGTRLTVV.

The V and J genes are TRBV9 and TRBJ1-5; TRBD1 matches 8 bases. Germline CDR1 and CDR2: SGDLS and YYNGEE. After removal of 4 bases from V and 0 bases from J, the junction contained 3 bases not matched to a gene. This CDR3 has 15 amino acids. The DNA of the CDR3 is TGTGCCAGCAGCCCAGGACAGGGTAGCAATCAGCCCCAGCATTTT. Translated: CASSPGQGSNQPQHF.

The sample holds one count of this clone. For the CDR3, the DNA is TGTGCCAGCAGCACAACGAAACCGGGACAGGAGACAGATACGCAGTATTTT. This encodes CASSTTKPGQETDTQYF. The chain combines TRBV7-9 with TRBJ2-3; 8 nucleotides agree with TRBD1. The germline CDR1 and CDR2 sequences are SEHNR and FQNEAQ (reference sequence). Losses at the gene ends were 5 bases for V and 3 bases for J; bases not matched to a gene: 13. This CDR3 contains 17 residues.

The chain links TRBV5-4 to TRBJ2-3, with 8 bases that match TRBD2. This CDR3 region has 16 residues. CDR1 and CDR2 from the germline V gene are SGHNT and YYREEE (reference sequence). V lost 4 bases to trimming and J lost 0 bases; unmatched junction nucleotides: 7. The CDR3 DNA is TGTGCCAGCAGCACCTTACTAGCGGAGAGCACAGATACGCAGTATTTT. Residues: CASSTLLAESTDTQYF.

The CDR3 DNA reads TGTGCCAGTAGTATCGGAGACAGGGGCTCCTACGAGCAGTACTTC. Residues: CASSIGDRGSYEQYF. This chain connects TRBV19 to TRBJ2-7, with 8 bases aligning to TRBD1. Germline CDR1 and CDR2: LNHDA and SQIVND (reference sequence). This CDR3 contains 15 residues. The J segment lost 0 bases and the V segment lost 3 bases, leaving 4 bases of the junction unmatched.

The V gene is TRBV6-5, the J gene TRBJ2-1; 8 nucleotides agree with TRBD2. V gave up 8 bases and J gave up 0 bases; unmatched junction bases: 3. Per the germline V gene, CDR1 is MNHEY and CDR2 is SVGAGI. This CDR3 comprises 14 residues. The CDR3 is CASCTSGSYNEQFF. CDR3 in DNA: TGTGCCAGCTGCACTAGCGGCTCCTACAATGAGCAGTTCTTC.

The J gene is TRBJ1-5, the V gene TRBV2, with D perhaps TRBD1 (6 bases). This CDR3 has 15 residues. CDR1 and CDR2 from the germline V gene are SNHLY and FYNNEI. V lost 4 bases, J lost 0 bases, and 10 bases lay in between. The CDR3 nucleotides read TGTGCCAGCAGTGGTCCAGGGGTTAGCAATCAGCCCCAGCATTTT. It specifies CASSGPGVSNQPQHF. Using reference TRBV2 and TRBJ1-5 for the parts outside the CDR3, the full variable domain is EPEVTQTPSHQVTQMGQEVILRCVPISNHLYFYWYRQILGQKVEFLVSFYNNEISEKSEIFDDQFSVERPDGSNFTLKIRSTKLEDSAMYFCASSGPGVSNQPQHFGDGTRLSIL.

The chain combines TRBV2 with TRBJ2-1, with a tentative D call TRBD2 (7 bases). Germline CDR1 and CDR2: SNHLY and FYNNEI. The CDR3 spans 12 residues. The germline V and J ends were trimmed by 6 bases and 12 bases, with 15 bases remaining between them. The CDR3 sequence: CASRAGQRGQFF. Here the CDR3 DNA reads TGTGCCAGCAGAGCGGGACAACGGGGGCAGTTCTTC.